Reported below is one TCR beta chain. This clone was seen only a few times. What antigen it recognizes has not been identified. No base-level quality is on record; no much larger clone is a single base apart. At one collaborating source in Seattle, patients were enrolled during active infection and were followed longitudinally through the course of disease. Collaborating institutions collected whole blood in K2EDTA tubes following their own protocols. For TCRbeta analysis, collaborators shipped samples as frozen whole blood, isolated PBMCs, or DNA extracted from either of those sample types. The data derive from a study of blood T cell repertoires in COVID-19 (dated by TCRdb to about 2020). Regarding the complete study: Samples from collaborators originated in the United States, Italy and Spain and spanned both the acute and convalescent phases of COVID-19. The samples were drawn from two sources: the first 160 participants of the ongoing ImmuneRACE study, and some 1,300 subjects contributed by 6 global collaborators. Sample metadata almost always included a de-identified subject ID, COVID-19 status, age in years and sex. The material from the prospective study consisted of cDNA or gDNA derived from T cells, B-cell-depleted T cells, or PBMCs. The dataset comprised deeply sampled blood TCRbeta repertoires from subjects exposed to, actively infected with, or recovered from COVID-19. HLA class I and class II types, where available, came from metadata supplied by the sample provider rather than from assay-based typing. The repertoires were made available in a free public database intended to serve as a resource for research on the immune response to SARS-CoV-2.

V lost 4 bases and J lost 3 bases; the stretch between them is 15 bases long. The germline V gene (reference sequence) gives CDR1 as LGHDT and CDR2 as YNNKEL. From its cysteine to its phenylalanine, the CDR3 spans 15 amino acids. Just the 45-base CDR3 DNA is kept, in frame starting at base 1. What the authors observed across the whole study: The amount of clinical and demographic metadata varied by source and participant and was provided uncurated.

TCRbeta CDR3 regions were amplified from genomic DNA using the immunoSEQ Assay, a bias-controlled multiplex PCR. On the authors' methods: The number of nucleated cells in each sample was estimated from the amplification of reference gene primers within the assay. Sequence reads were collapsed and filtered to measure the absolute abundance of every unique TCRbeta CDR3 rearrangement. For each sample, productive Simpson clonality was calculated by taking the square root of Simpson's diversity index across productive rearrangements. Sourced from immuneACCESS, this table was stored by TCRdb with only in-frame sequences that have V and J called. A share of the clones is absent; for the studies checked, an unresolved V gene accounts for under half, and the remainder has no known explanation. That table is the source of V, J and clone size, and D and trimming were worked out from the DNA. For this sample there are some 120,000 clones; roughly nine tenths appear just once. The ten largest make up approximately 5% of the sample.

Sequencing was done on a sample of peripheral blood. The TCR comes from a man aged 60 to 75 with COVID-19, enrolled during active disease. The rearranged segments are TRBV3-1 (or the pseudogene TRBV3-2) and TRBJ1-1; possibly the D gene is TRBD1, per 6 matching bases. The DNA reads TGTGCCAGCAGCCCGAGCGCAGGGGCTTACACTGAAGCTTTCTTT. Its protein product is CASSPSAGAYTEAFF.